The clone carrying this T cell receptor (beta chain) showed up many times. Its antigen is not known. Quantitative molecular-barcoded 5'-RACE generated the TCR beta libraries. Each CDR3 protein is one row after TCRdb ran MiXCR on the 5' RACE reads. The sample has 40,000 to 55,000 distinct CDR3 sequences, about 7% seen once. The sample is drawn from a study of CD8 T cells in ankylosing spondylitis. The ends were cut back, 1 base at V and 2 bases at J, with 6 bases in the middle. Germline V lookup: CDR1 LGHNA, CDR2 YNFKEQ. The CDR3 spans 13 residues. General observations from the study: Clones linked to disease were reported to show significant enrichment in matched ankylosing spondylitis synovial fluid. Ankylosing spondylitis blood appeared to carry a characteristic TCR beta motif of several highly homologous variants.

The sequence was obtained from a female donor with ankylosing spondylitis or in good health (not recorded which). This chain uses TRBV4-2 with TRBJ2-7; D ambiguous. The sequencing input was blood, either unsorted or a sorted T cell fraction (not recorded which). CDR3 sequence reads: CASSQAVAYEQYF. The CDR3 DNA reads as TGTGCCAGCAGCCAAGCCGTCGCCTACGAGCAGTACTTC.